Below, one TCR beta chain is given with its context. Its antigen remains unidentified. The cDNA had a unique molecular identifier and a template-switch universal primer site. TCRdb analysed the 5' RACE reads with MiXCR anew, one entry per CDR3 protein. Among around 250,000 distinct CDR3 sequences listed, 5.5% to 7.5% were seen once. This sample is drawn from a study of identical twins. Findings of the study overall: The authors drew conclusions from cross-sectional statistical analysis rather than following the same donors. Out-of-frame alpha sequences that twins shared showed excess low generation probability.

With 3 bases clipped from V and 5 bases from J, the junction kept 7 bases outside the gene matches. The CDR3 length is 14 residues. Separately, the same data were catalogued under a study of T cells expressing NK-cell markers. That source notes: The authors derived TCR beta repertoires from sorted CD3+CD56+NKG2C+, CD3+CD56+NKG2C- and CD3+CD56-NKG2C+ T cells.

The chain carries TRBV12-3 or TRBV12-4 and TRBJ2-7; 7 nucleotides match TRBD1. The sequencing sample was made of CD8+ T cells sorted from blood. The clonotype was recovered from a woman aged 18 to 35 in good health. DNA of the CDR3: TGTGCCAGCAGTTTTGGGACAGTTCACGACGAGCAGTACTTC. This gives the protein CASSFGTVHDEQYF.